The 21 T cell receptor beta chains below come from one sample, sequenced in a study of radiotherapy plus CTLA-4 blockade in lung cancer. TCRdb's table, derived via immunoSEQ multiplex PCR, lists solely in-frame clones and lacks some. Among about 94,000 clones listed, around 80% were seen once. Sequenced here: peripheral blood, sampled from a patient treated with radiotherapy plus ipilimumab. These TCRs come from a human donor with non-small cell lung cancer that progressed on radiotherapy plus ipilimumab.

In the case of this clone: Other DNA sequences in the same sample also yield this CDR3. The rearrangement links TRBV7-9 to TRBJ2-4, with 12 bases that match TRBD2. The CDR3 extends over 14 amino acids. In germline, CDR1 is SEHNR, CDR2 FQNEAQ (reference sequence). V lost 6 bases and J lost 7; bases outside the gene matches: 4. The CDR3 protein is CASSFTSGRNIQYF. CDR3 sequence (DNA): TGTGCCAGCAGTTTTACTAGCGGGAGGAACATTCAGTACTTC.

The chain is built from TRBV2 and TRBJ2-7; D gene uncertain. Trimming stripped 5 bases from V and 6 bases from J, with 14 bases between. CDR1 is SNHLY, CDR2 FYNNEI, per germline. The CDR3 runs 13 residues. The CDR3 region is CASSSLYVAEQYF. The CDR3 region has the DNA TGTGCCAGCAGTTCGCTGTATGTCGCCGAGCAGTACTTC.

This chain connects TRBV7-9 to TRBJ2-7; 12 bases match TRBD2. Losses at the gene ends were 6 bases for V and 5 bases for J; bases not matched to a gene: 8. The germline V gene has CDR1 SEHNR and CDR2 FQNEAQ (reference sequence). The CDR3 is 15 amino acids. The CDR3 here is CASSRTSGNFNEQYV. The CDR3 nucleotides read TGTGCCAGCAGTCGGACTAGCGGGAACTTCAACGAGCAGTACGTC.

The chain carries TRBV7-6 and TRBJ2-1; D unresolved. The CDR3 runs to 11 residues. Germline lookup yields CDR1 SGHVS and CDR2 FNYEAQ. V gave up 0 bases and J gave up 13 bases, with 7 bases separating them. CDR3 amino acids: CASSLAQSQFF. The CDR3 bases are TGTGCCAGCAGCTTAGCGCAGTCACAGTTCTTC.

This clone was counted once. The V and J genes are TRBV10-1 and TRBJ2-5; D gene uncertain. The V end lost 2 bases, the J end lost 2 bases, and 9 bases lay between the germline ends. Germline assignment: CDR1 WNHNN and CDR2 SYGVQD (reference sequence). There are 14 residues in the CDR3. The CDR3 coding sequence is TGCGCCAGCAGTGAGGGGTCAGCACAAGAGACCCAGTACTTC. Residues: CASSEGSAQETQYF.

J is TRBJ2-1 and V is TRBV5-1, with 8 bases identical to TRBD1. In germline, CDR1 is SGHRS, CDR2 YFSETQ. V was clipped by 3 bases and J by 2 bases; unmatched bases: 1. The CDR3 loop spans 14 amino acids. The CDR3 here is CASSSGQAYNEQFF. CDR3 DNA: TGCGCCAGCAGCTCGGGACAGGCCTACAATGAGCAGTTCTTC.

J is TRBJ1-1 and V is TRBV12-5, with D uncertain. CDR1 and CDR2 (germline): LGHNT, FRNRAP. The ends were cut back, 7 bases at V and 3 bases at J, with 12 bases in the middle. The CDR3 contains 13 residues. The CDR3 loop reads CASAPTWDTEAFF. DNA for the CDR3: TGTGCTAGTGCCCCCACCTGGGACACTGAAGCTTTCTTT.

The rearrangement uses TRBV2 and TRBJ2-1; D ambiguous. This CDR3 region has 12 residues. Trimming took 6 bases from V and 5 from J, leaving 8 bases between them. Germline V gives CDR1 SNHLY, CDR2 FYNNEI. CDR3 in amino acids: CASRPINNEQFF. The CDR3 DNA reads as TGTGCCAGCAGGCCGATAAACAATGAGCAGTTCTTC.

CDR3 nucleotide sequence: TGTGCCAGCCGTTATCGTTACGAGCAGTACTTC. Its translation is CASRYRYEQYF. This sequence joins TRBV19 and TRBJ2-7; D not resolved. Germline loops: CDR1 LNHDA, CDR2 SQIVND (reference sequence). There are 11 residues in the CDR3. Trimming took 9 bases from V and 4 from J, leaving 10 bases between them.

The CDR3: CASSLGSGGFNEQFF. The CDR3 DNA follows: TGCGCCAGCAGCTTGGGTAGCGGGGGTTTCAATGAGCAGTTCTTC. The chain has TRBV5-1 and TRBJ2-1, with 9 bases that match TRBD2. CDR3 length equals 15 residues. The V gene end was trimmed by 0 bases and the J gene end by 6 bases; junction bases not matched to a gene: 4. Per the germline V gene, CDR1 is SGHRS and CDR2 is YFSETQ.

The CDR3 nucleotides are TGCAGCGTTGGTGGAGCGGGAGGGCCTTTTGAGCAGTTCTTC. Its protein is CSVGGAGGPFEQFF. The chain joins TRBV29-1 to TRBJ2-1, with 10 bases that match TRBD2. V trimming: 4 bases; J trimming: 9 bases; junction bases outside the gene matches: 9. Germline CDR1 is SQVTM and CDR2 is ANQGSEA. There are 14 residues in the CDR3.

The J gene is TRBJ2-2, the V gene TRBV7-9; the match to TRBD2 covers 8 bases. Germline assignment: CDR1 SEHNR and CDR2 FQNEAQ (reference sequence). The CDR3 runs 16 residues. The junction had 7 bases not matched to a gene; V was cut back by 1 base and J by 6 bases. The DNA for the CDR3 is TGTGCCAGCAGCTTAGTGGCGGGAGGCCCTCCCGGGGAGCTGTTTTTT. This translates into CASSLVAGGPPGELFF.

The rearrangement uses TRBV7-9 and TRBJ2-2, with TRBD2 as a possible D gene (6 bases). V was clipped by 5 bases and J by 7 bases, with 11 bases between them. The CDR3 runs to 13 residues. Germline lookup yields CDR1 SEHNR and CDR2 FQNEAQ (reference sequence). The CDR3: CASSRGGDGELFF. Here the CDR3 DNA reads TGTGCCAGCAGCCGAGGCGGGGACGGGGAGCTGTTTTTT.

This chain uses TRBV9 with TRBJ2-7, with 11 bases that match TRBD1. There are 17 residues in the CDR3. Germline assignment: CDR1 SGDLS and CDR2 YYNGEE. V dropped 4 bases and J dropped 5; count of bases not matched to a gene: 14. The CDR3 sequence is CASSTWDRGTPRNEQYF. The CDR3 nucleotides read TGTGCCAGCAGCACCTGGGACAGGGGGACTCCCAGGAACGAGCAGTACTTC.

The rearrangement links TRBV9 to TRBJ2-2, with D unclear. V was trimmed by 2 bases and J by 0 bases, leaving 8 bases between them. Looked up from germline, CDR1 is SGDLS and CDR2 is YYNGEE. The CDR3 consists of 15 residues. CDR3 sequence: CASSVAASNTGELFF. CDR3 bases: TGTGCCAGCAGCGTCGCGGCTTCGAACACCGGGGAGCTGTTTTTT.

The chain couples TRBV5-1 to TRBJ2-7; TRBD2 matches 7 bases. There are 15 residues in the CDR3. CDR1 and CDR2 (germline): SGHRS, YFSETQ. Trimming at V came to 1 base and at J to 0 bases, leaving 4 bases not matched to a gene. DNA of the CDR3: TGCGCCAGCAGCTTGTTTCCTAGCGGCTCCTACGAGCAGTACTTC. The encoded protein is CASSLFPSGSYEQYF.

The chain joins TRBV6-1 to TRBJ1-2, with D possibly matching TRBD1 (6 bases). Trimming cost V 8 bases and J 4 bases, with 17 bases left between them. The CDR3 contains 14 residues. From germline, CDR1 is MNHNS and CDR2 SASEGT. CDR3 amino acids: CASPGGASFYGYTF. The DNA for the CDR3 is TGTGCCAGCCCTGGGGGGGCAAGTTTCTATGGCTACACCTTC.

This clone was recorded once. V is TRBV19 and J is TRBJ1-5; TRBD1 matches at 9 bases. Trimming removed 7 bases from V and 3 bases from J; junction bases left unmatched: 7. The V gene's germline CDR1 is LNHDA and CDR2 SQIVND (reference sequence). This CDR3 contains 15 residues. In nucleotides, the CDR3 is TGTGCCAGTACCTCGGGACAGGGTATCAATCAGCCCCAGCATTTT. Protein sequence: CASTSGQGINQPQHF.

The chain combines TRBV27 with TRBJ2-3, with D uncertain. Germline V gives CDR1 MNHEY, CDR2 SMNVEV (reference sequence). This CDR3 contains 13 residues. With 2 bases removed from V and 6 bases from J, the gap between germline ends came to 9 bases. In DNA, the CDR3 is TGTGCCAGCAGTTTAGGCCCCCATGATACGCAGTATTTT. Residues: CASSLGPHDTQYF.

J is TRBJ2-2 and V is TRBV5-1; D may be TRBD2 (7 bases). Germline CDR1 and CDR2: SGHRS and YFSETQ. V lost 0 bases, J lost 6 bases, and 12 bases lay in between. The CDR3 has 15 amino acids. CDR3 sequence reads: CASSLAGGASGELFF. CDR3 nucleotides: TGCGCCAGCAGCTTGGCGGGGGGCGCGTCCGGGGAGCTGTTTTTT.

This chain uses TRBV15 with TRBJ2-5; D might be TRBD1 (5 bases). The germline V and J ends were trimmed by 0 bases and 1 base, with 9 bases remaining between them. The CDR3 is made up of 15 amino acids. Per germline, CDR1 LNHNV and CDR2 YYDKDF (reference sequence). CDR3 amino acids: CATSRDGAVQETQYF. The CDR3 coding sequence is TGTGCCACCAGCAGAGATGGGGCAGTCCAAGAGACCCAGTACTTC.